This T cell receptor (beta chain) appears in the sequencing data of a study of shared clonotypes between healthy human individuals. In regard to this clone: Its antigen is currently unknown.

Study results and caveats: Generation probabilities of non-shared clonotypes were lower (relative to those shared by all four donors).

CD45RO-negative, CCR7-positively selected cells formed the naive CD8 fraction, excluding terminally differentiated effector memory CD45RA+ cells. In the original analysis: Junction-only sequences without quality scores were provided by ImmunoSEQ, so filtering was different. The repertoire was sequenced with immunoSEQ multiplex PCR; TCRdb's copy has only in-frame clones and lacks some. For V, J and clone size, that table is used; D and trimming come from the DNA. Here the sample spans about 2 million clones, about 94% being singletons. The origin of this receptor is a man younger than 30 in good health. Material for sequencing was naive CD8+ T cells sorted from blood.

This CDR3 reads CASSSQGANTEAFF. In DNA form, the CDR3 reads TGTGCCAGCAGTTCCCAGGGGGCAAACACTGAAGCTTTCTTT. The chain carries TRBV6-6 and TRBJ1-1; TRBD1 matches at 8 bases. The V gene's germline CDR1 is MNHNY and CDR2 SVGAGI (reference sequence). This CDR3 has 14 residues. V shed 4 bases and J 2 bases; nucleotides not matched to a gene: 3.